A single sample gave rise to the 21 T cell receptor beta chains below, sequenced in a study of human T cells and chemical hapten exposure. Time point reported: pre-sensitization, week 0. Treatment given: therapeutic diphenylcyclopropenone sensitization with weekly scalp DPC. Via MiXCR, TCRdb re-called the RACE reads, giving one row per CDR3 protein. This sample has approximately 60,000 distinct CDR3 sequences, with approximately 10% found just once. The specimen comprised whole blood, sampled in connection with sensitization to the hapten diphenylcyclopropenone (DPC). These receptors were taken from a man aged 35-49 years with alopecia areata. Some clones in this sample may be carry-over from other donors' samples.

This clonotype was detected many times. The chain uses TRBV28 and TRBJ2-7, with D unresolved. CDR1 is MDHEN and CDR2 is SYDVKM in the germline V gene. Trimming left V 8 bases short and J 2 bases short, with 10 bases between. CDR3 length: 12 residues. The CDR3 DNA reads TGTGCCAGCTCCTCAGTCCCCTACGAGCAGTACTTC. Its translation is CASSSVPYEQYF.

This clonotype was observed at least ten times. The V gene is TRBV6-6, the J gene TRBJ2-2; D is undetermined. This CDR3 has 13 amino acids. CDR1 is MNHNY and CDR2 is SVGAGI in the germline V gene (reference sequence). V was shortened by 5 bases and J by 5 bases, with 9 bases between the two germline ends. The CDR3 is CASSRDGTGELFF. CDR3 coding DNA: TGTGCCAGCAGTCGCGACGGGACCGGGGAGCTGTTTTTT.

The rearrangement links TRBV20-1 to TRBJ1-2, with 11 bases aligning to TRBD1. The CDR3 has 15 residues. J gave up 5 bases and V 0 bases, and 5 bases lay outside the gene matches. CDR1 is DFQATT and CDR2 is SNEGSKA in the germline V gene (reference sequence). DNA of the CDR3: TGCAGTGCTAGAGATGGGGACAGGGGGGTATATGGCTACACCTTC. Translating it yields CSARDGDRGVYGYTF.

This clonotype was observed at least ten times. Here the CDR3 DNA reads TGCAGCGTTGAGTTAGGGGGTAATGCATTGACGAATGAGCAGTTCTTC. Translation gives CSVELGGNALTNEQFF. The V gene is TRBV29-1, the J gene TRBJ2-1, with a tentative D call TRBD1 (6 bases). Germline values: CDR1 SQVTM, CDR2 ANQGSEA. V was pared by 3 bases and J by 7 bases, with 22 bases between. This CDR3 contains 16 residues.

This clonotype was picked up many times. The V gene is TRBV5-6, the J gene TRBJ2-1; perhaps TRBD2 as D (5 bases). CDR3 length equals 14 residues. Trimming took 5 bases from V and 3 from J, leaving 12 bases between them. Germline lookup yields CDR1 SGHDT and CDR2 YYEEEE. CDR3 sequence (DNA): TGTGCCAGCAGTGGCCTCGGGGTCTACAATGAGCAGTTCTTC. Its translation: CASSGLGVYNEQFF.

The chain carries TRBV28 and TRBJ2-2, with 14 bases fitting TRBD2. V lost 7 bases to trimming and J lost 6 bases; unmatched junction nucleotides: 10. The CDR3 totals 17 residues. The germline gives CDR1 MDHEN, CDR2 SYDVKM. CDR3 coding DNA: TGTGCCAGCACCTTGGGACTAGCGGGAGTATTAGCCGGGGAGCTGTTTTTT. Its protein product is CASTLGLAGVLAGELFF. Combining the CDR3 with reference TRBV28 and TRBJ2-2 gives the whole variable domain DVKVTQSSRYLVKRTGEKVFLECVQDMDHENMFWYRQDPGLGLRLIYFSYDVKMKEKGDIPEGYSVSREKKERFSLILESASTNQTSMYLCASTLGLAGVLAGELFFGEGSRLTVL.

As DNA, the CDR3 is TGTGCCAGCAGTCCCCCCTCCCAAGAGACCCAGTACTTC. Its protein is CASSPPSQETQYF. The chain combines TRBV12-3 or TRBV12-4 with TRBJ2-5; D remains unclear. The CDR3 is 13 amino acids. V was shortened by 5 bases and J by 1 base, with 8 bases between the two germline ends.

There are many counts of this clonotype. This sequence joins TRBV2 and TRBJ2-7, with D possibly being TRBD2 (5 bases). The CDR3 totals 15 residues. Deletions cut 7 bases from V and 3 bases from J, with 19 bases between. CDR1 is SNHLY and CDR2 is FYNNEI in the germline V gene. CDR3 coding DNA: TGTGCCAGCAATGTACTCGGGGTGTGGGGCTACGAGCAGTACTTC. Its translation is CASNVLGVWGYEQYF.

In this sample, this clonotype turned up many times. J is TRBJ2-1 and V is TRBV9, with no clear D. Germline V CDR1 and CDR2: SGDLS, YYNGEE. The ends were cut back, 3 bases at V and 5 bases at J, with 6 bases in the middle. The CDR3 is 12 amino acids. The CDR3 DNA sequence: TGTGCCAGCAGCGAGCGCAACAATGAGCAGTTCTTC. It codes for CASSERNNEQFF. Looking up the rest from reference TRBV9 and TRBJ2-1 gives the full variable domain: DSGVTQTPKHLITATGQRVTLRCSPRSGDLSVYWYQQSLDQGLQFLIQYYNGEERAKGNILERFSAQQFPDLHSELNLSSLELGDSALYFCASSERNNEQFFGPGTRLTVL.

This chain links TRBV7-9 with TRBJ2-3, with D tentatively TRBD1 (7 bases). CDR1 and CDR2 from the germline V gene are SEHNR and FQNEAQ (reference sequence). The CDR3 runs to 17 residues. V lost 4 bases and J 2 bases, leaving 19 bases between the germline ends. CDR3: CASSSPGGLVITDTQYF. In nucleotides, the CDR3 is TGTGCCAGCAGCTCACCAGGGGGACTCGTAATCACAGATACGCAGTATTTT.

This clonotype appeared many times. The rearrangement links TRBV11-2 to TRBJ2-7; weak D call: TRBD2 (6 bases). With 2 bases removed from V and 3 bases from J, the gap between germline ends came to 11 bases. CDR1 and CDR2 from the germline V gene are SGHAT and FQNNGV. The length of the CDR3 is 14 residues. CDR3 loop: CASSLTLGLYEQYF. As DNA, the CDR3 is TGTGCCAGCAGCTTAACGTTGGGACTCTACGAGCAGTACTTC.

This clonotype has a count of ten or more. This chain links TRBV4-3 with TRBJ2-7, with D uncertain. This CDR3 is 13 amino acids long. V was shortened by 3 bases and J by 1 base, with 7 bases between the two germline ends. In germline, CDR1 is LGHNA, CDR2 YSLEER. The CDR3 DNA is TGCGCCAGCAGCCACGGCAGGTCCTACGAGCAGTACTTC. Its translation is CASSHGRSYEQYF.

The J gene is TRBJ2-7, the V gene TRBV3-1; TRBD1 is a possible D gene (6 bases). The ends were cut back, 1 base at V and 0 bases at J, with 19 bases in the middle. Germline assignment: CDR1 LGHDT and CDR2 YNNKEL (reference sequence). The CDR3 is 18 residues long. The CDR3 spells CASSQVLVQGKDSYEQYF. The CDR3 bases are TGTGCCAGCAGCCAAGTCCTCGTGCAGGGGAAGGACTCCTACGAGCAGTACTTC.

This clonotype was counted between two and nine times. Here the CDR3 reads CASSYSAGTGADTQYF. The CDR3 DNA reads TGTGCCAGCAGTTACTCGGCCGGGACAGGGGCAGATACGCAGTATTTT. The rearrangement joins TRBV6-2 or TRBV6-3 to TRBJ2-3, with 10 nucleotides matching TRBD1. This CDR3 is 16 amino acids long. The germline V gene has CDR1 MNHEY and CDR2 SVGEGT. The V gene end was trimmed by 0 bases and the J gene end by 4 bases; junction bases not matched to a gene: 4.

This clonotype has just a few counts. The V and J genes are TRBV28 and TRBJ2-3, with TRBD2 matching over 11 bases. The V gene end was trimmed by 1 base and the J gene end by 4 bases; junction bases not matched to a gene: 4. The CDR3 runs to 16 residues. The V gene's germline CDR1 is MDHEN and CDR2 SYDVKM. The CDR3 is CASSLFIAGGADTQYF. CDR3 DNA: TGTGCCAGCAGTTTATTCATAGCGGGAGGGGCAGATACGCAGTATTTT.

In this sample, this clonotype turned up a few times. The chain employs TRBV9 and TRBJ2-3, with no clear D. The CDR3 is made up of 15 amino acids. Trimming took 4 bases from V and 1 from J, leaving 13 bases between them. The germline CDR1 and CDR2 sequences are SGDLS and YYNGEE. For the CDR3, the DNA is TGTGCCAGCAGCCCTCGTGGAGTCGGCACAGATACGCAGTATTTT. Translating it yields CASSPRGVGTDTQYF.

The V call is TRBV4-2, the J call TRBJ2-7, with unresolved D. The germline CDR1 and CDR2 sequences are LGHNA and YNFKEQ. The CDR3 loop spans 12 amino acids. V was clipped by 5 bases and J by 2 bases, with 7 bases between them. The CDR3 sequence is CASSGMTYEQYF. As DNA, the CDR3 is TGTGCCAGCAGCGGGATGACCTACGAGCAGTACTTC.

V usage is TRBV9 and J usage is TRBJ2-2; no reliable D call. Trimming took off 2 bases at V and 6 bases at J, with 5 bases between the two ends. This CDR3 region has 12 residues. The germline gives CDR1 SGDLS, CDR2 YYNGEE. CDR3 coding DNA: TGTGCCAGCAGCGTGGCCGCCGGGGAGCTGTTTTTT. It yields the protein CASSVAAGELFF.

The rearrangement joins TRBV7-2 to TRBJ2-7, with 12 nucleotides matching TRBD2. The CDR3 spans 15 residues. V dropped 6 bases and J dropped 6; count of bases not matched to a gene: 9. The germline gives CDR1 SGHTA, CDR2 FQGNSA. CDR3 nucleotide sequence: TGTGCCAGCAGGGAGGGGACTAGCGGGTTCTGCGAGCAGTACTTC. Its protein is CASREGTSGFCEQYF.

The chain recombines TRBV2 with TRBJ2-7, with D hard to call. Trimming pared 2 bases from V and 3 bases from J, leaving 8 bases between. The CDR3 sequence is 13 residues long. The germline V gene encodes CDR1 SNHLY and CDR2 FYNNEI. In DNA form, the CDR3 reads TGTGCCAGCAGTGAATCGGGCTACTACGAGCAGTACTTC. It codes for CASSESGYYEQYF.

Ten or more counts support this clonotype. This chain connects TRBV4-1 to TRBJ2-1; D might be TRBD1 or TRBD2, each matching 5 bases. The CDR3 is 15 amino acids. Per germline, CDR1 MGHRA and CDR2 YSYEKL. V was cut by 5 bases and J by 10 bases, with 21 bases left in between. For the CDR3, the DNA is TGCGCCAGCAGCGAAAGTTGGGGGTCCTTTTTCGAGCAGTTCTTC. Translation: CASSESWGSFFEQFF.